The 27 T cell receptor beta chains listed next were all sequenced from one sample in a study of tumor-infiltrating lymphocytes in primary liver carcinoma. With approximately 500 ng total RNA as template and a constant-region primer, TCR beta cDNA was made. Slightly modified ARM-PCR, run as three nested multiplex PCR rounds, produced the TCR beta libraries. Running 10 cycles apiece, the first two PCR rounds relied on TRBV1-TRBV30 forward primers together with a C-beta reverse primer. TCRdb passed the multiplex PCR reads through MiXCR, listing each CDR3 protein once. The table lists some 190,000 distinct CDR3 sequences, 60% of them singletons. Both blood RNA, taken from unsorted whole blood, and germline DNA were extracted. The specimen sequenced was peripheral blood. Receptors were obtained from a man aged 40-50 years with primary liver carcinoma and hepatitis B virus infection.

The gene calls are TRBV14 and TRBJ1-5, with 7 bases that match TRBD1. The CDR3 contains 15 residues. The germline V gene has CDR1 SGHDN and CDR2 FVKESK. V was clipped by 5 bases and J by 6 bases; unmatched bases: 10. The CDR3 loop is CASSSDRVWSQPQHF. CDR3 nucleotides: TGTGCCAGCAGCTCAGACAGGGTGTGGAGTCAGCCCCAGCATTTT.

To note about this clonotype: A read error is possible here, since a much larger clone lies one base away. The chain has TRBV5-5 and TRBJ2-7; 10 bases are a match to TRBD2. The CDR3 runs 14 residues. Germline-derived CDR1 and CDR2 are SGHKS and YYEKEE (reference sequence). The CDR3 DNA follows: TGTGCCGGCAGCTTAACTAGCGGGGACTACGAGCAGTACTTC. This translates into CAGSLTSGDYEQYF.

This clonotype was detected a few times. The J gene is TRBJ2-2, the V gene TRBV12-3 or TRBV12-4; D call uncertain. The ends were cut back, 5 bases at V and 1 base at J, with 2 bases in the middle. This CDR3 has 12 amino acids. This CDR3 reads CASSGNTGELFF. CDR3 DNA sequence: TGTGCCAGCAGTGGGAACACCGGGGAGCTGTTTTTT.

As for this clonotype: Since a much larger clone is just one base distant, this may be a read error. The gene calls are TRBV11-2 and TRBJ2-2; D is unresolved. Germline V gene data show CDR1 as SGHAT and CDR2 as FQNNGV. The CDR3 runs to 15 residues. CDR3 sequence: CVSSLDPHSSGELFF. The CDR3 DNA is TGTGTCAGCAGCTTAGACCCTCACAGTTCCGGGGAGCTGTTTTTT.

Points on this clonotype: It may be a read error: a sequence one base away is much more abundant. This chain uses TRBV6-5 with TRBJ2-1; D is uncertain. Per the germline V gene, CDR1 is MNHEY and CDR2 is SVGAGI. V shed 7 bases and J shed 7 bases, with 11 bases lying between them. The CDR3 spans 12 residues. The CDR3 DNA sequence: TGTGCCAGCATGGCGACTTCGAATGAGCAGTTCTTC. Amino acids: CASMATSNEQFF.

Concerning this clonotype itself: A much larger clonotype is one base distant, so this may be a read error. In nucleotides, the CDR3 is TGTACCAGCAGTCGCCGGACAGATCAATTAGAGACCCAGTACTTC. Protein sequence: CTSSRRTDQLETQYF. The chain carries TRBV6-6 and TRBJ2-5; D perhaps matches TRBD1 (6 bases). The germline V gene encodes CDR1 MNHNY and CDR2 SVGAGI (reference sequence). CDR3 length equals 15 residues.

With regard to this clonotype: A read error may explain this, as a much larger clone is one base away. V usage is TRBV11-2 and J usage is TRBJ2-7, with a weak D call TRBD2 (5 bases). Per the germline V gene, CDR1 is SGHAT and CDR2 is FQNNGV. With 3 bases removed from V and 9 bases from J, the gap between germline ends came to 18 bases. The CDR3 runs to 14 residues. The CDR3 reads CASSFLTRGAVQYF. The CDR3 DNA reads TGTGCCAGCAGCTTCTTAACCCGGGGTGCCGTGCAGTACTTC.

Of note for this clonotype: This may arise from a read error, as a much more abundant clone is one base away. Since no conserved phenylalanine or tryptophan closes the CDR3, a read error is the likely cause. The chain joins TRBV29-1 to TRBJ2-7; tentatively, D is TRBD2 (5 bases). The V end lost 5 bases, the J end lost 9 bases, and 26 bases lay between the germline ends. The CDR3 is made up of 15 amino acids. The V gene's germline CDR1 is SQVTM and CDR2 ANQGSEA. For the CDR3, the DNA is TGCAGCGTTTACTTGGGCGGATCCGCGGAGGTGGTGCAGTACCTC. Protein: CSVYLGGSAEVVQYL.

As for this clonotype: The junction departs from germline at one end; a sequencing error may be responsible. CDR3: CANSPLAGFDNEQFF. CDR3 bases: TGTGCCAACAGCCCACTAGCAGGATTTGACAATGAGCAGTTCTTC. The chain recombines TRBV11-1 with TRBJ2-1; TRBD2 is a possible D gene (6 bases). The CDR3 has 15 amino acids. The germline V gene has CDR1 SGHAT and CDR2 FQDESV (reference sequence).

V usage is TRBV4-2 and J usage is TRBJ2-2; D call uncertain. Trimming left V 0 bases short and J 8 bases short, with 7 bases between. The length of the CDR3 is 13 residues. Germline CDR1 LGHNA, CDR2 YNFKEQ. This CDR3 reads CASSQDVGGELFF. CDR3 bases: TGTGCCAGCAGCCAAGACGTCGGAGGGGAGCTGTTTTTT.

The chain employs TRBV5-6 and TRBJ2-7, with TRBD1 identical over 9 bases. J gave up 2 bases and V 0 bases, and 6 bases lay outside the gene matches. This CDR3 has 16 amino acids. Germline V gives CDR1 SGHDT, CDR2 YYEEEE. The CDR3 DNA sequence: TGTGCCAGCAGCTTGGTTCACCGGGACAGGGCCTACGAGCAGTACTTC. Its translation: CASSLVHRDRAYEQYF. Looking up the rest from reference TRBV5-6 and TRBJ2-7 gives the full variable domain: DAGVTQSPTHLIKTRGQQVTLRCSPKSGHDTVSWYQQALGQGPQFIFQYYEEEERQRGNFPDRFSGHQFPNYSSELNVNALLLGDSALYLCASSLVHRDRAYEQYFGPGTRLTVT.

The CDR3 DNA sequence: TGCGCCAGCAGCCCAAGCGGACGGTATCAAGAGACCCAGTACTTC. Residues: CASSPSGRYQETQYF. V gene TRBV5-1 combines with J gene TRBJ2-7; the D gene is possibly TRBD2 (5 bases). The last part of the DNA fits TRBJ2-5 better; the J call may be wrong. The CDR3 is 15 amino acids. Per the germline V gene, CDR1 is SGHRS and CDR2 is YFSETQ.

The sample holds one count of this clonotype. A read error is likely, as this CDR3 ends without the conserved phenylalanine or tryptophan. The chain is built from TRBV11-2 and TRBJ2-5; perhaps TRBD2 as D (5 bases). This CDR3 is built from 14 residues. V lost 4 bases, J lost 2 bases, and 11 bases lay in between. CDR1 and CDR2 (germline): SGHAT, FQNNGV. In DNA form, the CDR3 reads TGTGCCAGCAGCTCTGGACTGAATCAAGAGACCCAGTACCTC. Its protein product is CASSSGLNQETQYL.

Only a few counts were recorded for this clonotype. V and J are TRBV10-3 and TRBJ2-5, with 9 bases aligning to TRBD2. The CDR3 is made up of 13 amino acids. The trim removed 10 bases at V and 5 bases at J, leaving 8 bases unmatched. CDR1 ENHRY and CDR2 SYGVKD come from the germline V gene. CDR3 sequence (DNA): TGTGCCACCAGGACTAGCGAAATTGAGACCCAGTACTTC. This codes for CATRTSEIETQYF.

The chain recombines TRBV7-9 with TRBJ2-5; D is uncertain. Trimming cost V 1 base and J 2 bases, with 11 bases left between them. Germline values: CDR1 SEHNR, CDR2 FQNEAQ (reference sequence). CDR3 size: 15 residues. The CDR3 region is CASSLVTELQETQYF. CDR3 in DNA: TGTGCCAGCAGCTTAGTTACAGAGCTTCAAGAGACCCAGTACTTC.

In regard to this clonotype: A much larger clone lies a single base off, so this may be a read error. J is TRBJ2-1 and V is TRBV11-1, with 11 bases matching TRBD2. There are 15 residues in the CDR3. The trim removed 6 bases at V and 7 bases at J, leaving 8 bases unmatched. CDR1 is SGHAT, CDR2 FQDESV, per germline (reference sequence). Written as DNA, the CDR3 is TGTGCCAGCAGGGCTAGCGGGAGGTCGGAAAATGAGCAGTTCTTC. It codes for CASRASGRSENEQFF.

The rearrangement links TRBV12-3 or TRBV12-4 to TRBJ2-5; perhaps TRBD1 as D (5 bases). This CDR3 region has 13 residues. V dropped 6 bases and J dropped 0 bases, with 8 bases sitting between them. The CDR3 sequence is CASSDSNQETQYF. The DNA of the CDR3 is TGTGCCAGCAGCGACAGCAACCAAGAGACCCAGTACTTC.

This clonotype appeared once. The chain uses TRBV12-3 or TRBV12-4 and TRBJ2-2; D possibly corresponds to TRBD2 (6 bases). The CDR3 consists of 15 residues. V lost 5 bases and J 1 base, leaving 11 bases between the germline ends. The CDR3 DNA follows: TGTGCCAGCAGTAGAGGACTATTGAACACCGGGGAGCTGTTTTTT. It specifies CASSRGLLNTGELFF.

In its sample, this clonotype was seen once. Its ends do not fully match the called genes, so a read error is possible. The chain employs TRBV6-6 and TRBJ2-1, with 12 bases fitting TRBD1. This CDR3 spans 16 amino acids. CDR1 MNHNY and CDR2 SVGAGI come from the germline V gene (reference sequence). CDR3 sequence (DNA): TGTGCCAGCAGTGGCCGGGACAGGGGGCAATACAATAAGCAGTTCTTC. It yields the protein CASSGRDRGQYNKQFF.

The V and J genes are TRBV18 and TRBJ1-3; D is unresolved. CDR3 size: 15 residues. The V gene lost 1 base and the J gene lost 2 bases, with 9 bases spanning the gap. The germline V gene encodes CDR1 KGHSH and CDR2 LQKENI. In nucleotides, the CDR3 is TGTGCCAGCTCACCACAAACGGGAACTGGAAACACCATATATTTT. Its protein product is CASSPQTGTGNTIYF.

The CDR3 sequence is CASSTVEHQNTEAFF. DNA of the CDR3: TGTGCCAGCAGCACCGTAGAACACCAGAACACTGAAGCTTTCTTT. This chain connects TRBV7-8 to TRBJ1-1; D gene uncertain. The germline V gene has CDR1 SGHVS and CDR2 FQNEAQ. The V end lost 5 bases, the J end lost 1 base, and 14 bases lay between the germline ends. CDR3 length equals 15 residues.

This clonotype was seen once. A much larger clone differs by one base, so this may be a read error. The chain joins TRBV29-1 to TRBJ2-1; 7 positions match TRBD1. Germline V gene sequence: CDR1 SQVTM, CDR2 ANQGSEA. With V trimmed by 6 bases and J by 3 bases, 8 bases remained unmatched. The CDR3 length is 14 residues. The CDR3 reads CSVIGQDHYNEQFF. The CDR3 region has the DNA TGCAGCGTCATTGGACAGGACCACTACAATGAGCAGTTCTTC.

The rearrangement uses TRBV5-1 and TRBJ1-5; D uncertain. V was cut by 0 bases and J by 5 bases, with 9 bases left in between. Germline loops: CDR1 SGHRS, CDR2 YFSETQ. The CDR3 has 14 amino acids. The CDR3 is CASSLDGGDQPQHF. CDR3 bases: TGCGCCAGCAGCTTGGACGGAGGCGATCAGCCCCAGCATTTT.

The chain is built from TRBV4-1 and TRBJ2-7; 11 bases align to TRBD2. Germline lookup yields CDR1 MGHRA and CDR2 YSYEKL. Trimming at V came to 2 bases and at J to 8 bases, leaving 14 bases not matched to a gene. The CDR3 totals 17 residues. CDR3 region: CASSQLGETSGSHKQYF. DNA for the CDR3: TGCGCCAGCAGCCAACTGGGAGAAACTAGCGGGAGCCACAAGCAGTACTTC.

The chain is built from TRBV6-1 and TRBJ1-2; 8 nucleotides match TRBD1. CDR3 length equals 12 residues. Germline V gene sequence: CDR1 MNHNS, CDR2 SASEGT. V dropped 4 bases and J dropped 8; count of bases not matched to a gene: 3. The CDR3 region is CASSVDREGYTF. The CDR3, as DNA: TGTGCCAGCAGTGTGGACAGGGAGGGCTACACCTTC.

A remark on this clonotype: One end of the junction does not line up with germline, which may come from a read error. CDR3 loop: CVSSLPTGVNYGYTF. DNA of the CDR3: TGTGTCAGCAGTTTGCCGACAGGAGTTAACTATGGCTACACCTTC. The chain links TRBV6-6 to TRBJ1-2, with a tentative D call TRBD1 (6 bases). Per the germline V gene, CDR1 is MNHNY and CDR2 is SVGAGI (reference sequence). The CDR3 length is 15 residues.

Many counts were recorded for this clonotype. In DNA form, the CDR3 reads TGTGCCAGCAGCTTAGCTGAAGGGACTTTCTTT. Amino acid sequence: CASSLAEGTFF. The chain links TRBV11-2 to TRBJ1-1; D uncertain. Per the germline V gene, CDR1 is SGHAT and CDR2 is FQNNGV. This CDR3 comprises 11 residues. The germline V and J ends were trimmed by 1 base and 12 bases, with 9 bases remaining between them.